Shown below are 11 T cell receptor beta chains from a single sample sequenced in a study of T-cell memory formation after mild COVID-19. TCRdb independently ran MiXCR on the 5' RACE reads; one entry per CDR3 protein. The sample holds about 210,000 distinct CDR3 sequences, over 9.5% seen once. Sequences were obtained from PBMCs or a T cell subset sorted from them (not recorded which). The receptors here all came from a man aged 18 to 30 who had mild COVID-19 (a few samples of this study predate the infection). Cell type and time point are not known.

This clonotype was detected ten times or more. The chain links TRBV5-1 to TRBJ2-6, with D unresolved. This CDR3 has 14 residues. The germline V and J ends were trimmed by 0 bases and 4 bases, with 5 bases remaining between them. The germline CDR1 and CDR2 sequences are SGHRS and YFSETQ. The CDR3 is CASSLVSGANVLTF. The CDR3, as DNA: TGCGCCAGCAGCTTGGTTTCCGGGGCCAACGTCCTGACTTTC. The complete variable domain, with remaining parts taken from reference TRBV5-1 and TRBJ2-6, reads KAGVTQTPRYLIKTRGQQVTLSCSPISGHRSVSWYQQTPGQGLQFLFEYFSETQRNKGNFPGRFSGRQFSNSRSEMNVSTLELGDSALYLCASSLVSGANVLTFGAGSRLTVL.

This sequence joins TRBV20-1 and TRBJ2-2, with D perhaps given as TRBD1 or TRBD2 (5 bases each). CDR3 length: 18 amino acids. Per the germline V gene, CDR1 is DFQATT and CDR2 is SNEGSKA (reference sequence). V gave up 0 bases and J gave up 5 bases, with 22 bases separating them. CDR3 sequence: CSARDRGSYRAGTGELFF. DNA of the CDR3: TGCAGTGCTAGAGATAGGGGCAGCTATCGGGCGGGTACCGGGGAGCTGTTTTTT.

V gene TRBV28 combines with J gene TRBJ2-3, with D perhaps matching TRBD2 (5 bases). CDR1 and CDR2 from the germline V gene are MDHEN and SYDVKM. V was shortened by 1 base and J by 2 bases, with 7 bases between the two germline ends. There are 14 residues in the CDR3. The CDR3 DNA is TGTGCCAGCAGTTTATACGGGAACACAGATACGCAGTATTTT. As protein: CASSLYGNTDTQYF. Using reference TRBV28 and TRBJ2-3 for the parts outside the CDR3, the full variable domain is DVKVTQSSRYLVKRTGEKVFLECVQDMDHENMFWYRQDPGLGLRLIYFSYDVKMKEKGDIPEGYSVSREKKERFSLILESASTNQTSMYLCASSLYGNTDTQYFGPGTRLTVL.

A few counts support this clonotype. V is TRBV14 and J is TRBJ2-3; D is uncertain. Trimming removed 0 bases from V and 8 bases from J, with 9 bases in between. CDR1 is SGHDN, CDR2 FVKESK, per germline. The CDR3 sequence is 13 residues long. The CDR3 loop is CASSQERALTQYF. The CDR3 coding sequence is TGTGCCAGCAGCCAAGAAAGGGCCCTTACGCAGTATTTT.

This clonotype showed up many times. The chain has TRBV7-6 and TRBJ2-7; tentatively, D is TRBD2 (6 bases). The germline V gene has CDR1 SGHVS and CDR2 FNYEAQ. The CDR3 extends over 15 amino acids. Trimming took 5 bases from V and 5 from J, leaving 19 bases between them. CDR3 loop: CASSPTGLVSDEQYF. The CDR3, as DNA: TGTGCCAGCAGCCCAACGGGACTCGTGTCAGACGAGCAGTACTTC. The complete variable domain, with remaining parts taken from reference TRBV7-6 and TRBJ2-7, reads GAGVSQSPRYKVTKRGQDVALRCDPISGHVSLYWYRQALGQGPEFLTYFNYEAQQDKSGLPNDRFSAERPEGSISTLTIQRTEQRDSAMYRCASSPTGLVSDEQYFGPGTRLTVT.

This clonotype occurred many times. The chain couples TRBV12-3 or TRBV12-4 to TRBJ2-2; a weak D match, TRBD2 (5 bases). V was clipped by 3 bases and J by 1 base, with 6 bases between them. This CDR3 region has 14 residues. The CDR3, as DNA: TGTGCCAGCAGTTTCGGACTGAACACCGGGGAGCTGTTTTTT. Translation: CASSFGLNTGELFF.

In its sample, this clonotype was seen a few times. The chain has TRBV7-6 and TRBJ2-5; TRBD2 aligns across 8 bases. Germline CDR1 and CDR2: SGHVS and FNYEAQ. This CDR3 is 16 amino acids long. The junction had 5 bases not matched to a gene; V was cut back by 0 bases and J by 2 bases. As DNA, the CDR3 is TGTGCCAGCAGCTTAGCGTGGGGCGGGGGGCAAGAGACCCAGTACTTC. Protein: CASSLAWGGGQETQYF.

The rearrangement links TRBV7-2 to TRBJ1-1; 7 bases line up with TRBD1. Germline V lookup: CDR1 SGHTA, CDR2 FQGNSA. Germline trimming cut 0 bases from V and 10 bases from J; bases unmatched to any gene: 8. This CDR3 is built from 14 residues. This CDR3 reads CASSLAGTAVGAFF. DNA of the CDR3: TGTGCCAGCAGCTTAGCCGGGACAGCGGTCGGAGCTTTCTTT.

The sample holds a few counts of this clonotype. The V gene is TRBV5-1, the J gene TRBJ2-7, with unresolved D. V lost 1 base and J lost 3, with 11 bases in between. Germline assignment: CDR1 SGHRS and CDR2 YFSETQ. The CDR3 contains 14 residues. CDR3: CASSLSIGNYEQYV. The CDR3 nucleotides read TGCGCCAGCAGCTTGTCCATAGGGAACTACGAGCAGTACGTC.

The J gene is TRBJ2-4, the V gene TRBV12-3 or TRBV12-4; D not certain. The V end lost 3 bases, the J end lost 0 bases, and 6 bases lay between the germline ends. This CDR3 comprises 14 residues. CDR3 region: CASSFAGAKNIQYF. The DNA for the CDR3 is TGTGCCAGCAGTTTCGCCGGAGCCAAAAACATTCAGTACTTC.

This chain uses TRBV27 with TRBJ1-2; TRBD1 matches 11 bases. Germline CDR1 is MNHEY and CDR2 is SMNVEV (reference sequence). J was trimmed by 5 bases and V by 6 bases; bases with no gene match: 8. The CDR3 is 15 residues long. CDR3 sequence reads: CASSLTGTGGYGYTF. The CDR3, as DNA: TGTGCCAGCAGCCTAACCGGGACAGGGGGTTATGGCTACACCTTC.